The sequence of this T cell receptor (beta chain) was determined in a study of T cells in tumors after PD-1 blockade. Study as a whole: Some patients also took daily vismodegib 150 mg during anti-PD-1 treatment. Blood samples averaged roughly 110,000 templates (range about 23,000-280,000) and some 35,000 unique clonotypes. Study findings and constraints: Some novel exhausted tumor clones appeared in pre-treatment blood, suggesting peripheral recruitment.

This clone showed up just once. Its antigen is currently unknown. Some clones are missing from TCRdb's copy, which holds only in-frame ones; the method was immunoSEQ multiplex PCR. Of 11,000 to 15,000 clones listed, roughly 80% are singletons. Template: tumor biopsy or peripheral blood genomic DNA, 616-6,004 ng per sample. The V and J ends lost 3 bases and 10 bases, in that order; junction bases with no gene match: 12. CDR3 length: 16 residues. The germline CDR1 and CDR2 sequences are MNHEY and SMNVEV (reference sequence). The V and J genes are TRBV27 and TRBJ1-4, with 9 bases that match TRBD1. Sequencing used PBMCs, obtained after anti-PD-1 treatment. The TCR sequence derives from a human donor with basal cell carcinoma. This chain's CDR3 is CASSFLYGQGFGKLFF. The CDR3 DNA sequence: TGTGCCAGCAGTTTCCTTTACGGACAGGGGTTTGGAAAACTGTTTTTT.